This record concerns one TCR beta chain sequence. The antigen is not known. No DNA is shown, since the ends of the CDR3 on it are uncertain; the CDR3 is the one TCRdb lists. The germline gives CDR1 SGHRS, CDR2 YFSETQ. Inclusive of both ends, the CDR3 amounts to 17 amino acids. This specimen belongs to a study of metastatic and nonmetastatic thyroid tumors. Overall study findings and caveats: Across blood and tumor, TCR beta diversity in malignant thyroid tumors was reportedly significantly higher than in benign nodules.

Patients were all untreated before their thyroid surgery. Authors' methods: For papillary thyroid cancer, a distant-metastasis classifier was constructed from CDR3 differences observed across clinicopathological groups. TCRdb reanalyzed the PCR reads via MiXCR. The authors' filters were not applied to this entry. In the table there are 23,000 or so clones, around 20% of which are singletons. This clonotype was obtained from a female donor with papillary thyroid cancer or a benign thyroid nodule (not recorded which). Some clones in this sample may be carry-over from other donors' samples. Material: blood. This rearrangement joins TRBV5-1 to TRBJ1-6; TRBD1 is the table's D call, not checked against the DNA. The CDR3 region is CARSFGTGARNNSPLNF.